One T cell receptor beta chain is described in this entry. V dropped 0 bases and J dropped 7 bases, with 13 bases sitting between them. The CDR3 has 15 residues. Germline CDR1 reads MNHEY; CDR2 reads SVGEGT. As handled by the study authors: By means of reference gene primer amplification, nucleated cell counts were estimated. Sequencing used immunoSEQ multiplex PCR; TCRdb keeps in-frame clones, though not all of them. V and J calls and clone size are given by that table; D and trimming were obtained from the DNA. The data contain tens of thousands of clones, about 87% of them singletons. This record belongs to a study of blood T cell repertoires in COVID-19. Turning to the study itself: The samples span acute and convalescent COVID-19 from the United States, Italy and Spain. T cells, B-cell-depleted T cells, or PBMCs supplied cDNA or gDNA.

This clonotype was obtained from a human donor in a cohort sampled during active COVID-19. This chain connects TRBV6-2 or TRBV6-3 to TRBJ2-1; perhaps TRBD2 as D (6 bases). The sample taken for sequencing was peripheral blood. The CDR3, as DNA: TGTGCCAGCAGTTACTCCTCGGGGGTGGTAAATGAGCAGTTCTTC. Encoded protein: CASSYSSGVVNEQFF.